This is a list of T cell receptor beta chains from one sample in a study of blood T cell repertoires in COVID-19. Assay: immunoSEQ multiplex PCR; the TCRdb copy retains only in-frame clones and omits some. Among approximately 200,000 clones listed, 90% were seen once. Sequencing was done on a sample of peripheral blood. These receptor sequences come from a man aged 30 to 39 with COVID-19, enrolled during active disease. Each CDR3 is given with its conserved first and last residue. A D gene is named only where the DNA matches it firmly. Some rows mark clone size as missing; the rest say once, few, many or name a class of expanded clone.

V gene: TRBV14; clone size: -; D gene: TRBD2; J gene: TRBJ2-1; CDR3 DNA: TGTGCCAGCAGCCAAGAAAATGTGGCAGGTGTATGGGGACTAGCGAACTACAATGAGCAGTTCTTC; CDR3 protein: CASSQENVAGVWGLANYNEQFF
V gene: TRBV27; clone size: -; D gene: -; J gene: TRBJ2-7; CDR3 DNA: TGTGCCAGCAGCCTATACGGGACGGGGGCCTACGAGCAGTACTTC; CDR3 protein: CASSLYGTGAYEQYF
V gene: TRBV28; clone size: -; D gene: -; J gene: TRBJ1-6; CDR3 DNA: TGTGCCAGCAGGAGTCCCCTTAATTCACCCCTCCACTTT; CDR3 protein: CASRSPLNSPLHF
V gene: TRBV14; clone size: -; D gene: -; J gene: TRBJ1-3; CDR3 DNA: TGTGCCAGCAGCCAAGATCAGGCTTACAGCTCTGGAAACACCATATATTTT; CDR3 protein: CASSQDQAYSSGNTIYF
V gene: TRBV7-2; clone size: once; D gene: -; J gene: TRBJ2-5; CDR3 DNA: TGTGCCAGCAGCTATCCGACACGCCAAGAGACCCAGTACTTC; CDR3 protein: CASSYPTRQETQYF
V gene: TRBV4-1; clone size: -; D gene: -; J gene: TRBJ1-4; CDR3 DNA: TGCGCCAGCAGCCAAGGAGGCAGCCTTAATGAAAAACTGTTTTTT; CDR3 protein: CASSQGGSLNEKLFF
V gene: TRBV5-8; clone size: once; D gene: TRBD1; J gene: TRBJ2-1; CDR3 DNA: TGTGCCAGCAGCTTCTACCAGGGACAGGGGATGGAGAATGAGCAGTTCTTC; CDR3 protein: CASSFYQGQGMENEQFF
V gene: TRBV24-1; clone size: -; D gene: -; J gene: TRBJ2-1; CDR3 DNA: TGTGCCACTGACAGTAGCTCCTACAATGAGCAGTTCTTC; CDR3 protein: CATDSSSYNEQFF
V gene: TRBV18; clone size: -; D gene: TRBD2; J gene: TRBJ2-2; CDR3 DNA: TGTGCCAGCTCACCAAATAGCGGGAGAACCGGGGAGCTGTTTTTT; CDR3 protein: CASSPNSGRTGELFF
V gene: TRBV15; clone size: few; D gene: TRBD2; J gene: TRBJ2-3; CDR3 DNA: TGTGCCACCAGACGACCCGGGACTAGCGGCAATACGCAGTATTTT; CDR3 protein: CATRRPGTSGNTQYF
V gene: TRBV18; clone size: -; D gene: -; J gene: TRBJ1-1; CDR3 DNA: TGTGCCAGCTCACCACGTGGAGGGTTTAACACTGAAGCTTTCTTT; CDR3 protein: CASSPRGGFNTEAFF
V gene: TRBV7-3; clone size: -; D gene: -; J gene: TRBJ1-1; CDR3 DNA: TGTGCCAGCAGGGCGTCCCCGGGGAACACTGAAGCTTTCTTT; CDR3 protein: CASRASPGNTEAFF
V gene: TRBV6-5; clone size: -; D gene: TRBD1; J gene: TRBJ2-7; CDR3 DNA: TGTGCCAGCAGACGGGACAGGGATGTGCAGTACTTC; CDR3 protein: CASRRDRDVQYF
V gene: TRBV6-5; clone size: once; D gene: TRBD1; J gene: TRBJ1-2; CDR3 DNA: TGTGCCAGCACCCCGGACAGGTCTAACTATGGCTACACCTTC; CDR3 protein: CASTPDRSNYGYTF
V gene: TRBV6-5; clone size: -; D gene: TRBD1; J gene: TRBJ1-6; CDR3 DNA: TGTGCCAGCAGTTACTCGACAGGGAGTAGTGCACCCCTCCACTTT; CDR3 protein: CASSYSTGSSAPLHF
V gene: TRBV30; clone size: -; D gene: TRBD1; J gene: TRBJ1-2; CDR3 DNA: TGTGCCTGGAGTGAGGGGACAGGGCTTAACTATGGCTACACCTTC; CDR3 protein: CAWSEGTGLNYGYTF
V gene: TRBV2; clone size: once; D gene: -; J gene: TRBJ1-5; CDR3 DNA: TGTGCCAGCACCAGACAGTCACTCAATCAGCCCCAGCATTTT; CDR3 protein: CASTRQSLNQPQHF
V gene: TRBV5-1; clone size: -; D gene: -; J gene: TRBJ2-3; CDR3 DNA: TGCGCCAGCAGCTTGGCCGCTAGGTCTACGCAGTATTTT; CDR3 protein: CASSLAARSTQYF
V gene: TRBV28; clone size: -; D gene: TRBD1; J gene: TRBJ1-2; CDR3 DNA: TGTGCCAGCACCCATCAGCAGGGGGACTATGGCTACACCTTC; CDR3 protein: CASTHQQGDYGYTF
V gene: TRBV7-3; clone size: -; D gene: -; J gene: TRBJ2-2; CDR3 DNA: TGTGCCAGCAGCCAAGACTACACCGGGGAGCTGTTTTTT; CDR3 protein: CASSQDYTGELFF
V gene: TRBV19; clone size: -; D gene: -; J gene: TRBJ2-1; CDR3 DNA: TGTGCCAGTAGTGTCACTAATAGGTACAATGAGCAGTTCTTC; CDR3 protein: CASSVTNRYNEQFF
V gene: TRBV29-1; clone size: -; D gene: -; J gene: TRBJ1-1; CDR3 DNA: TGCAGCGTGCGACAGATCAACACTGAAGCTTTCTTT; CDR3 protein: CSVRQINTEAFF
V gene: TRBV5-1; clone size: -; D gene: TRBD2; J gene: TRBJ2-7; CDR3 DNA: TGCGCCAGCAGCGCTAGCGGGAGTTGGGACGAGCAGTACTTC; CDR3 protein: CASSASGSWDEQYF
V gene: TRBV5-4; clone size: -; D gene: -; J gene: TRBJ1-1; CDR3 DNA: TGTGCCAGCAGCTTGGCCAAACAGGCTAACACTGAAGCTTTCTTT; CDR3 protein: CASSLAKQANTEAFF
V gene: TRBV6-2/TRBV6-3; clone size: -; D gene: -; J gene: TRBJ1-2; CDR3 DNA: TGTGCCAGCAGTGGCCAGGGGCCGCCGTTCCCCTATGGCTACACCTTC; CDR3 protein: CASSGQGPPFPYGYTF
V gene: TRBV15; clone size: -; D gene: TRBD1; J gene: TRBJ2-7; CDR3 DNA: TGTGCCACCAGCACCCATCCGGGACAGGGGGACGAGCAGTACTTC; CDR3 protein: CATSTHPGQGDEQYF
V gene: TRBV6-5; clone size: -; D gene: -; J gene: TRBJ2-2; CDR3 DNA: TGTGCCAGCAGTTACGGCGGAAGTACCACCGGGGAGCTGTTTTTT; CDR3 protein: CASSYGGSTTGELFF
V gene: TRBV7-9; clone size: -; D gene: TRBD1; J gene: TRBJ2-1; CDR3 DNA: TGTGCCAGCAGCTTAGAATTCAGTCCGGGACAGGGGTCAAATGAGCAGTTCTTC; CDR3 protein: CASSLEFSPGQGSNEQFF
V gene: TRBV4-1; clone size: -; D gene: TRBD1; J gene: TRBJ2-7; CDR3 DNA: TGCGCCAGCAGCCAAGACCGGAGGACAGGGTCAGTACGCCACGAGCAGTACTTC; CDR3 protein: CASSQDRRTGSVRHEQYF
V gene: TRBV7-3; clone size: once; D gene: TRBD1; J gene: TRBJ2-2; CDR3 DNA: TGTGCCAGCAGCTTAAAACCCGGGACAGGGTATCCCGGGGAGCTGTTTTTT; CDR3 protein: CASSLKPGTGYPGELFF
V gene: TRBV18; clone size: -; D gene: -; J gene: TRBJ2-1; CDR3 DNA: TGTGCCAGCTCACCTTCCGAGGGAACTAATGAGCAGTTCTTC; CDR3 protein: CASSPSEGTNEQFF
V gene: TRBV5-6; clone size: -; D gene: -; J gene: TRBJ2-7; CDR3 DNA: TGTGCCAGCAGCATACAAGGGGTTGAGCAGTACTTC; CDR3 protein: CASSIQGVEQYF
V gene: TRBV18; clone size: -; D gene: -; J gene: TRBJ1-4; CDR3 DNA: TGTGCCAGCTCACCCCCCGGGGGGCGGAATCCCGCGAGAGAAAAACTGTTTTTT; CDR3 protein: CASSPPGGRNPAREKLFF
V gene: TRBV5-3; clone size: -; D gene: -; J gene: TRBJ1-1; CDR3 DNA: TGTGCCAGAAATTGGTTAGAAACTGAAGCTTTCTTT; CDR3 protein: CARNWLETEAFF
V gene: TRBV5-1; clone size: -; D gene: TRBD1; J gene: TRBJ2-6; CDR3 DNA: TGCGCCAGCAGCTTGGGGACAGGGAACGTCCTGACTTTC; CDR3 protein: CASSLGTGNVLTF
V gene: TRBV15; clone size: -; D gene: TRBD2; J gene: TRBJ2-4; CDR3 DNA: TGTGCCACCAGCAGAGGAACTAGCGGCCCGCCTTTCAAAAACATTCAGTACTTC; CDR3 protein: CATSRGTSGPPFKNIQYF
V gene: TRBV18; clone size: -; D gene: -; J gene: TRBJ2-5; CDR3 DNA: TGTGCCAGCTCACCACCCGTCTATCTGGGACACCGAGAGACCCAGTACTTC; CDR3 protein: CASSPPVYLGHRETQYF
V gene: TRBV6-5; clone size: -; D gene: -; J gene: TRBJ2-7; CDR3 DNA: TGTGCCAGCAGTTACTCCCCTAGCACCTCCTACGAGCAGTACTTC; CDR3 protein: CASSYSPSTSYEQYF
V gene: TRBV28; clone size: -; D gene: -; J gene: TRBJ2-7; CDR3 DNA: TGTGCCAGCATCCGAGGTGGTGCGGACGAGCAGTACTTC; CDR3 protein: CASIRGGADEQYF
V gene: TRBV3-1/TRBV3-2; clone size: -; D gene: TRBD2; J gene: TRBJ2-7; CDR3 DNA: TGTGCCAGCAGCCGACGGGCTAGCGGGAGGAAAGACGAGCAGTACTTC; CDR3 protein: CASSRRASGRKDEQYF
V gene: TRBV7-9; clone size: -; D gene: TRBD1; J gene: TRBJ1-2; CDR3 DNA: TGTGCCAGCAGCGTACGACAGGGTAGAGATGGCTACACCTTC; CDR3 protein: CASSVRQGRDGYTF
V gene: TRBV6-5; clone size: -; D gene: TRBD1; J gene: TRBJ1-5; CDR3 DNA: TGTGCCAGCAGCGGACGGGACAGTAATCAGCCCCAGCATTTT; CDR3 protein: CASSGRDSNQPQHF
V gene: TRBV9; clone size: -; D gene: -; J gene: TRBJ2-7; CDR3 DNA: TGTGCCAGCAGCGGTGGACAGAAGAACCCCTACGAGCAGTACTTC; CDR3 protein: CASSGGQKNPYEQYF
V gene: TRBV28; clone size: -; D gene: -; J gene: TRBJ2-1; CDR3 DNA: TGTGCCAGCAGTTTAAATGGCCCAGGTGAGCAGTTCTTC; CDR3 protein: CASSLNGPGEQFF